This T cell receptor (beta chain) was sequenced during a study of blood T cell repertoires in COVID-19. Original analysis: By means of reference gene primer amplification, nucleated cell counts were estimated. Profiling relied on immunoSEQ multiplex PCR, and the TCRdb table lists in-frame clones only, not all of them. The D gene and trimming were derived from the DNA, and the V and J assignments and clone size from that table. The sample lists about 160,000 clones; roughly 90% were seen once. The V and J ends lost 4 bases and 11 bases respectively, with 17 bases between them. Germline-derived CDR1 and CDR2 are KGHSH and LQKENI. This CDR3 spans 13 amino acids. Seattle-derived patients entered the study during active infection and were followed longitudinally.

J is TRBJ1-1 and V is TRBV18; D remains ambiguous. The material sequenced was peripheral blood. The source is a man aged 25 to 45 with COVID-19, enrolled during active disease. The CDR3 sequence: CASSRTASGFAFF. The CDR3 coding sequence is TGTGCCAGCTCACGAACGGCGTCAGGATTCGCTTTCTTT.